The rows below give T cell receptor beta chains drawn from one sample of a study of molecular identifiers for immune sequencing clone quantification. TCRdb passed the PCR reads through MiXCR, listing each CDR3 protein once. The top ten hold 1.3% to 1.5% of the sample, which has over 10,000 distinct CDR3 sequences, 18% seen once. The sequenced material came from naive CD8+ T cells from blood, with Jurkat cell RNA spiked in. These receptors were collected from a human donor in good health. Some libraries in this study had Jurkat cell RNA spiked in. Each CDR3 is given without its conserved first and last residue. The order of the fields is V gene, D gene, CDR3 protein. D genes are given only for firm matches.

>TRBV5-6|-
ASSLGGSPYEQY
>TRBV19|-
ASSIALTGTGELF
>TRBV28|-
ASSLLTGTLLNYGYT
>TRBV5-1|TRBD2
ASSLGRMGLAGVYTGELF
>TRBV30|-
AWAEGTGTEQY
>TRBV12-3/TRBV12-4|-
ASTVQGSQGYT
>TRBV7-9|-
ASSLPSSYEQY
>TRBV9|TRBD2
ASSVTSGRLDTQY
>TRBV7-9|-
ASALGPGAQETQY
>TRBV12-3/TRBV12-4|TRBD1
ASRIGQGNQPQH
>TRBV19|TRBD2
ASSISGSYEQY
>TRBV27|TRBD1
ASTRDRASDTQY
>TRBV27|-
ASSLRGSNQPQH
>TRBV4-2|-
ASSQGPPGGGDEQY
>TRBV19|-
ASSIPPAGELF
>TRBV7-9|-
ASSLLPAGLSTDTQY
>TRBV2|TRBD2
ASSEGAGDFEQY
>TRBV19|-
ASRPFRDAVVGYT
>TRBV11-2|-
ASSLGSGSYEQY
>TRBV11-2|-
ASSLSSSYEQY
>TRBV14|-
ASSQESPREQY
>TRBV10-3|-
AAQGPRGYEQY
>TRBV5-6|TRBD1
ASSLVQGANTGELF
>TRBV28|TRBD1
ASTSGDRGPENPYQPQH
>TRBV19|TRBD2
VSSPILADPADTQY
>TRBV4-1|-
ASSQDPGYYEQY
>TRBV10-3|TRBD1
AISESGQEGEEAF
>TRBV28|-
ASTTVNRREVYEQY
>TRBV6-1|-
ASSEPGTEAF
>TRBV11-2|TRBD2
ASSLDYSPGLVFEQF
>TRBV6-1|-
ASRSSYEQY
>TRBV20-1|TRBD2
SARETSDNEQF
>TRBV7-6|-
ASSSPSRGTLSYEQY
>TRBV28|TRBD2
ASTAGGPYEQY
>TRBV13|-
ASSLGASALNEQF
>TRBV15|-
ATSPLPWYGYT
>TRBV6-5|-
ASSDRDNYNNEQF